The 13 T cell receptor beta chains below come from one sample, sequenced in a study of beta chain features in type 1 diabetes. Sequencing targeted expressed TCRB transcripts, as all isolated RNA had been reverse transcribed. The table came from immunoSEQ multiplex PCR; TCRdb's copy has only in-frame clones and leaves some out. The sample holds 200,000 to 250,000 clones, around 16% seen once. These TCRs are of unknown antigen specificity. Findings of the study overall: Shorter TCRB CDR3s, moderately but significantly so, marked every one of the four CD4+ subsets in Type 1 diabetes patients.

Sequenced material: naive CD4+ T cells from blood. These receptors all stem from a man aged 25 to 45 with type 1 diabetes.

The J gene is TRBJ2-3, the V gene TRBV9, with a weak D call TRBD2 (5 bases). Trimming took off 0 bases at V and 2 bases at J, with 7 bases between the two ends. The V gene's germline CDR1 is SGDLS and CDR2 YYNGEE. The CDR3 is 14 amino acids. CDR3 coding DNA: TGTGCCAGCAGCGTAGCGGGAAACACAGATACGCAGTATTTT. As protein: CASSVAGNTDTQYF.

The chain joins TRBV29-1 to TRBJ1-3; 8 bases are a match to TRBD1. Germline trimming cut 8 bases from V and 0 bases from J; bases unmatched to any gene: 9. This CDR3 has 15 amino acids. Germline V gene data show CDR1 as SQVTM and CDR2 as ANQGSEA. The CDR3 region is CSIGQGESSGNTIYF. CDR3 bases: TGCAGCATAGGACAGGGTGAGAGCTCTGGAAACACCATATATTTT.

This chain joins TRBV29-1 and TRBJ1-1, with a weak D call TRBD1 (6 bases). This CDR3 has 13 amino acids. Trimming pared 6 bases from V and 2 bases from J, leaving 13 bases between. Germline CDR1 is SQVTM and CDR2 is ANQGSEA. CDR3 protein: CSVSRDTNTEAFF. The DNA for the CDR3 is TGCAGCGTCAGCCGGGACACAAACACTGAAGCTTTCTTT.

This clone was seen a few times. In DNA form, the CDR3 reads TGTGCCAGCAGCACCCGGACAGGGTTTGATGAGCAGTTCTTC. This gives the protein CASSTRTGFDEQFF. The chain couples TRBV9 to TRBJ2-1; the match to TRBD1 covers 8 bases. After removal of 4 bases from V and 8 bases from J, the junction contained 8 bases not matched to a gene. This CDR3 is built from 14 residues. Germline V gene sequence: CDR1 SGDLS, CDR2 YYNGEE. The variable domain in full, with the rest retrieved from reference TRBV9 and TRBJ2-1, is DSGVTQTPKHLITATGQRVTLRCSPRSGDLSVYWYQQSLDQGLQFLIQYYNGEERAKGNILERFSAQQFPDLHSELNLSSLELGDSALYFCASSTRTGFDEQFFGPGTRLTVL.

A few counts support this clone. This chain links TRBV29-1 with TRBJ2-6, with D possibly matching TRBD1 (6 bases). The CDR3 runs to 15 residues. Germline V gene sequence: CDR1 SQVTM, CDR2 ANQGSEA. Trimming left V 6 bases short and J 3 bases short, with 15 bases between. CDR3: CSVGAASSGANVLTF. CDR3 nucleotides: TGCAGCGTGGGGGCCGCGAGCAGTGGGGCCAACGTCCTGACTTTC.

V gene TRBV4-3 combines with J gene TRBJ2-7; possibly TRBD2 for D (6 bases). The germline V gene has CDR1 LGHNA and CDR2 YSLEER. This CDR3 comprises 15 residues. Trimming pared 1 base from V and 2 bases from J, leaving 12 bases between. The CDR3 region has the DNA TGCGCCAGCAGCCAAGCCGGGACTCCAGCCTACGAGCAGTACTTC. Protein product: CASSQAGTPAYEQYF.

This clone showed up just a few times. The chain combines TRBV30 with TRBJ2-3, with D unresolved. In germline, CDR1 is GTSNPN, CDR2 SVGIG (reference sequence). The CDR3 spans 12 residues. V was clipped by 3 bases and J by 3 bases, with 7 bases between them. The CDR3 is CAWSESTDTQYF. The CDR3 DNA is TGTGCCTGGAGCGAGTCGACAGATACGCAGTATTTT.

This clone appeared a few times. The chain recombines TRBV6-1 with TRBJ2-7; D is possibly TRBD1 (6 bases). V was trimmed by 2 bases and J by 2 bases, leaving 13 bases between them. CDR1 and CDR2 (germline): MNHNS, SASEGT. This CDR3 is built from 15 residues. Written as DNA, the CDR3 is TGTGCCAGCAGTGAATTCGGGACATCTCCCTACGAGCAGTACTTC. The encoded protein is CASSEFGTSPYEQYF.

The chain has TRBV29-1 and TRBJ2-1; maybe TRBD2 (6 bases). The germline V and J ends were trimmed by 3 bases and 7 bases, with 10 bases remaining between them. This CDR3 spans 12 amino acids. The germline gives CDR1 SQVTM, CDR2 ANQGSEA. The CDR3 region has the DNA TGCAGCGTTGAGACGGGGAGGAATGAGCAGTTCTTC. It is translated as CSVETGRNEQFF.

As DNA, the CDR3 is TGTGCCTGGAGTGTTGGGAGGGATCAGCCCCAGCATTTT. It encodes CAWSVGRDQPQHF. This chain links TRBV30 with TRBJ1-5; D unclear. Trimming shortened V by 0 bases and J by 5 bases, and 8 bases separated the two germline ends. The germline gives CDR1 GTSNPN, CDR2 SVGIG (reference sequence). The CDR3 extends over 13 amino acids.

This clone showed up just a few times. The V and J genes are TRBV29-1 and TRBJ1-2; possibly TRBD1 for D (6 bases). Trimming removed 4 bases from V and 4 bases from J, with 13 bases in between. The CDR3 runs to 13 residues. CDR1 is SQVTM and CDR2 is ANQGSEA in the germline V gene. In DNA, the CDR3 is TGCAGCGTTGGACAGGAACCACTCTATGGCTACACCTTC. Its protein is CSVGQEPLYGYTF.

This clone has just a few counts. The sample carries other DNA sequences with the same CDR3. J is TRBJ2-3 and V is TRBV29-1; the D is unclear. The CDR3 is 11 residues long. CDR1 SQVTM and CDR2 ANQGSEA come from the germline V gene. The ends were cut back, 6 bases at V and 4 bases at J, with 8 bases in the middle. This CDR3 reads CSVGYADTQYF. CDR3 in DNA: TGCAGCGTCGGGTACGCAGATACGCAGTATTTT.

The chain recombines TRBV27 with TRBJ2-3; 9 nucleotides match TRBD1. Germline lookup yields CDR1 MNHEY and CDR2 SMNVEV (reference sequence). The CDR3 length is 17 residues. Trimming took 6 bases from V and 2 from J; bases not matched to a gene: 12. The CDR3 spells CASSQGRQGVFTDTQYF. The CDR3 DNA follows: TGTGCCAGCAGCCAAGGGAGACAGGGGGTCTTCACAGATACGCAGTATTTT.